The rows below give T cell receptor beta chains drawn from one sample of a study of blood T cell repertoires in COVID-19. TCRdb's table, derived via immunoSEQ multiplex PCR, lists solely in-frame clones and lacks some. The sample records 200,000 to 300,000 clones, about 89% being singletons. The sample consisted of PBMCs or T cells enriched from blood (not recorded which). The receptors shown here come from a woman younger than 45 who had recovered from COVID-19. CDR3s include the opening cysteine and the closing phenylalanine or tryptophan. A D gene is named only where the DNA matches it firmly. Rows may omit the clone size; those that give it use once, few, many or a size class.

D,length,size,J,V,CDR3,DNA
TRBD1,14,NA,TRBJ2-7,TRBV18,CASSPGQGPYEQYF,TGTGCCAGCTCACCGGGACAGGGGCCCTACGAGCAGTACTTC
TRBD1,18,NA,TRBJ1-4,TRBV7-9,CASSLSGTGGLEGEKLFF,TGTGCCAGCAGCTTATCTGGGACAGGGGGTTTGGAAGGCGAAAAACTGTTTTTT
NA,16,NA,TRBJ2-7,TRBV6-5,CASSYGIRGATYEQYF,TGTGCCAGCAGTTACGGTATCAGGGGCGCGACCTACGAGCAGTACTTC
NA,15,NA,TRBJ2-7,TRBV6-5,CASIPDEGGSYEQYF,TGTGCCAGCATTCCAGACGAGGGAGGTTCCTACGAGCAGTACTTC
TRBD1,15,NA,TRBJ2-7,TRBV4-1,CASSQYDRERDEQYF,TGCGCCAGCAGCCAGTACGACAGGGAAAGGGACGAGCAGTACTTC
NA,17,NA,TRBJ2-7,TRBV28,CASGYINRDTVTYEQYF,TGTGCCAGCGGTTACATAAACCGGGACACCGTCACCTACGAGCAGTACTTC
TRBD1,15,once,TRBJ1-6,TRBV30,CASTPQGSYNSPLHF,TGTGCTTCGACCCCACAGGGGTCCTATAATTCACCCCTCCACTTT
NA,13,few,TRBJ1-1,TRBV29-1,CSGNRAGHTEAFF,TGCAGCGGGAACAGGGCCGGGCACACTGAAGCTTTCTTT
NA,13,NA,TRBJ1-3,TRBV5-1,CASSDADGNTIYF,TGCGCCAGCAGCGATGCGGATGGAAACACCATATATTTT
NA,17,NA,TRBJ2-1,TRBV15,CATSRDLRPGGYNEQFF,TGTGCCACCAGCAGAGATTTAAGGCCAGGGGGGTACAATGAGCAGTTCTTC
NA,14,NA,TRBJ1-4,TRBV5-6,CASSGTGIGEKLFF,TGTGCCAGCAGCGGAACAGGGATTGGCGAAAAACTGTTTTTT
NA,15,NA,TRBJ2-1,TRBV9,CASSPIGVSYNEQFF,TGTGCCAGCAGCCCCATCGGGGTATCCTACAATGAGCAGTTCTTC
TRBD2,17,NA,TRBJ2-5,TRBV3-1/TRBV3-2,CASSQATSGPWAETQYF,TGTGCCAGCAGCCAAGCGACTAGCGGGCCATGGGCGGAGACCCAGTACTTC
TRBD1,14,NA,TRBJ1-2,TRBV10-3,CAISESVRGHGYTF,TGTGCCATCAGTGAGTCGGTCAGGGGGCATGGCTACACCTTC
TRBD1,16,NA,TRBJ1-1,TRBV28,CASSSPHRGPNTEAFF,TGTGCCAGCAGTTCCCCGCACAGGGGGCCGAACACTGAAGCTTTCTTT
TRBD2,15,NA,TRBJ2-2,TRBV28,CASRGTSGIPGELFF,TGTGCCAGCAGGGGGACTAGCGGGATACCCGGGGAGCTGTTTTTT
TRBD2,12,NA,TRBJ2-1,TRBV13,CASSSASGEQFF,TGTGCCAGCAGCTCTGCTAGCGGCGAGCAGTTCTTC
NA,14,NA,TRBJ2-2,TRBV25-1,CASKAQTNTGELFF,TGTGCCAGCAAGGCACAGACGAACACCGGGGAGCTGTTTTTT
TRBD1,15,NA,TRBJ1-1,TRBV4-3,CASSQVQGVGTEAFF,TGCGCCAGCAGCCAAGTACAGGGGGTGGGAACTGAAGCTTTCTTT
TRBD1,14,NA,TRBJ1-5,TRBV28,CASSQRTGQQPQHF,TGTGCCAGCAGTCAAAGGACAGGGCAACAGCCCCAGCATTTT
NA,16,NA,TRBJ1-1,TRBV11-2,CASSLVFGRGRTEAFF,TGTGCCAGCAGCTTAGTATTTGGCAGGGGTCGTACTGAAGCTTTCTTT
TRBD1,13,NA,TRBJ2-3,TRBV5-6,CASSRDRTDTQYF,TGTGCCAGCAGCCGGGACAGAACAGATACGCAGTATTTT
NA,11,few,TRBJ1-2,TRBV28,CASSGPYGYTF,TGTGCCAGCAGCGGTCCTTATGGCTACACCTTC
NA,14,NA,TRBJ1-4,TRBV7-9,CASSLQGTGEKLFF,TGTGCCAGCAGCCTTCAGGGTACGGGTGAAAAACTGTTTTTT
NA,13,NA,TRBJ1-6,TRBV28,CASRLALYSPLHF,TGTGCCAGCAGGCTGGCACTATATTCACCCCTCCACTTT
TRBD1,15,NA,TRBJ1-3,TRBV6-5,CASSSPTGAGNTIYF,TGTGCCAGCAGTTCCCCGACAGGGGCGGGAAACACCATATATTTT
NA,15,NA,TRBJ1-4,TRBV7-2,CASSSQGATNEKLFF,TGTGCCAGCAGCTCGCAGGGTGCTACTAATGAAAAACTGTTTTTT
TRBD1,15,NA,TRBJ1-4,TRBV5-4,CASSLAGQGEEKLFF,TGTGCCAGCAGCTTGGCGGGACAGGGTGAAGAAAAACTGTTTTTT
NA,20,NA,TRBJ1-5,TRBV28,CASSDDRTERRMYSNQPQHF,TGTGCCAGCAGCGACGACCGGACCGAACGGAGGATGTACAGCAATCAGCCCCAGCATTTT
NA,14,NA,TRBJ2-2,TRBV6-5,CASSFEPYTGELFF,TGTGCCAGCAGTTTCGAGCCATACACCGGGGAGCTGTTTTTT
TRBD1,14,NA,TRBJ1-2,TRBV5-4,CASSLMAGGHGYTF,TGTGCCAGCAGCTTGATGGCAGGGGGCCATGGCTACACCTTC
NA,14,NA,TRBJ2-3,TRBV10-3,CAISVGLVADTQYF,TGTGCCATCAGTGTAGGTCTAGTTGCAGATACGCAGTATTTT
NA,15,NA,TRBJ2-7,TRBV7-8,CASSLMDPGHYEQYF,TGTGCCAGCAGCTTAATGGATCCGGGTCACTACGAGCAGTACTTC
TRBD1,14,NA,TRBJ2-5,TRBV6-2/TRBV6-3,CASSRQGARETQYF,TGTGCCAGCAGTCGACAGGGGGCGAGAGAGACCCAGTACTTC
NA,11,NA,TRBJ1-2,TRBV30,CAWITRDGYTF,TGTGCCTGGATTACTCGGGATGGCTACACCTTC
NA,16,NA,TRBJ1-4,TRBV4-2,CASSQKQGVEGGKLFF,TGTGCCAGCAGCCAAAAACAGGGTGTTGAGGGTGGAAAACTGTTTTTT
TRBD1,16,NA,TRBJ2-2,TRBV13,CASSLGQVHGTGELFF,TGTGCCAGCAGCTTGGGACAGGTCCATGGGACCGGGGAGCTGTTTTTT
NA,16,NA,TRBJ1-3,TRBV5-1,CASSLGGSDSGNTIYF,TGCGCCAGCAGCTTGGGAGGGTCAGATTCTGGAAACACCATATATTTT
NA,14,few,TRBJ2-7,TRBV10-1,CASSGLPISYEQYF,TGCGCCAGCAGCGGACTTCCGATCTCCTACGAGCAGTACTTC
NA,13,NA,TRBJ1-3,TRBV27,CASSLTTGNTIYF,TGTGCCAGCAGTTTGACAACTGGAAACACCATATATTTT
TRBD1,16,NA,TRBJ2-1,TRBV18,CASSTQGAASYNEQFF,TGTGCCAGCTCAACTCAGGGGGCGGCGTCCTACAATGAGCAGTTCTTC
NA,15,NA,TRBJ1-4,TRBV19,CASSPGAGEREKLFF,TGTGCCAGTAGCCCCGGGGCAGGGGAAAGGGAAAAACTGTTTTTT
NA,16,NA,TRBJ2-7,TRBV7-8,CASSFAGGHLSYEQYF,TGTGCCAGCAGCTTTGCAGGGGGGCACCTCTCCTACGAGCAGTACTTC
NA,13,NA,TRBJ1-1,TRBV5-4,CASSLGRGTEAFF,TGTGCCAGCAGCTTGGGGCGGGGCACTGAAGCTTTCTTT
TRBD2,16,once,TRBJ2-5,TRBV7-2,CASSLAGTSGQETQYF,TGTGCCAGCAGCTTAGCTGGGACTAGCGGCCAAGAGACCCAGTACTTC
TRBD2,16,NA,TRBJ2-2,TRBV5-4,CASSLGTSGNVGELFF,TGTGCCAGCAGCTTAGGGACTAGCGGGAATGTGGGGGAGCTGTTTTTT
TRBD2,13,NA,TRBJ2-3,TRBV11-3,CASSGDYTDTQYF,TGTGCCAGCAGCGGGGACTACACAGATACGCAGTATTTT